This record concerns one T cell receptor beta chain sequence. Its antigen is currently not known. Within one base of it there is no much larger clone, and no base qualities were kept. The CDR3 regions of human TCRbeta chains were subjected to immunosequencing. Under the source paper's analysis protocol: Repertoire TCRs were checked for matches against a reference library of SARS-CoV-2-specific TCRs that had been generated using the MIRA antigen-specificity platform. Breadth meant the fraction of unique TCRs that were SARS-CoV-2-associated, whereas depth meant the fraction of total T cells that were SARS-CoV-2-associated. Using the MIRA data, each spike-specific TCR was mapped to the spike region that the TCR reacts to and placed in a CD4 or CD8 class. Log10-transformed breadth and depth values were compared by one-way ANOVA with Sidak's multiple comparisons tests. In TCRdb, the immuneACCESS table is reduced to in-frame sequences with V and J assigned. These tables do not hold every clone; where another copy was compared, an unresolved V gene accounts for under half, and the others remain unexplained. The DNA gave D and trimming, while V, J and clone size come from that table. Within this sample are about 150,000 clones, with 89% of them counted one time only. Clones ranked in the top ten supply around 4.9% of the sample.

The sample's time point label, decoded: baseline before first vaccination. Vaccinee samples came from UK trials COV001 and COV002, including a single-blind randomized controlled phase 2/3 trial of AZD1222 (ChAdOx1 nCoV-19) in healthy adults. For TCRbeta chain sequencing, PBMC samples from trial participants were taken at day 0 and at day 28 after the second dose. This record belongs to a study of T cell responses to AZD1222 COVID-19 vaccine (dated by TCRdb to 2020 to 2022). In the study overall: AZD1222 recipients whose second dose came at about 4 weeks and those whose second dose came at about 12 weeks were combined into one group, since spike-specific TCR depth and breadth did not differ between the two schedules. TCR sequencing covered roughly 230 trial participants: about 210 given two doses of AZD1222 and around 26 given two doses of MenACWY control vaccine. Trial participants were enrolled by age into subgroups of 18-55, 56-69 and 70-plus years, and approximately 150, 30 and 60 TCR-sequenced participants, respectively, were included in these subgroups.

Here is what the overall study found, with its caveats: In the small 56-69-year group, the increase in depth fell short of significance, most likely because of low power. Because no samples from the day 14 peak response were available, repertoires could be characterized only after the peak T cell response. The whole spike protein was spanned by vaccine-associated CD4 TCRs, and dominant responses were seen in regions 160-218 and 743-854. Conclusions about previously exposed vaccinees were limited because only a handful of AZD1222 recipients were SARS-CoV-2 seropositive at baseline. A significant rise in spike-specific TCR breadth and depth was observed after two AZD1222 doses relative to day 0 and relative to MenACWY recipients. Epitopes outside the regions mutated in the B.1.351 and B.1.1.7 variants were reportedly recognized by nearly half of the unique spike-specific TCRs. Participants were mostly white British, with more females than males. The authors suggested clonal diversity may have been underestimated.

The CDR3 contains 14 residues, cysteine and phenylalanine counted. Just the 42-base CDR3 DNA is kept, in frame starting at base 1. Per the germline V gene, LGHNA is the CDR1 and YSLEER is the CDR2. V is reduced by 4 bases and J by 3 bases, leaving a spacing of 9 bases between them. The chain was built from TRBV4-3 and TRBJ2-2; TRBD2 is perhaps the D gene, given 5 matching bases. The receptor was derived from an adult in good health. The source was peripheral blood, collected on day 0 of AZD1222 vaccination. The CDR3 reads CASSRGLDTGELFF. The sequenced DNA: TGCGCCAGCAGCCGCGGACTTGACACCGGGGAGCTGTTTTTT.